This T cell receptor beta chain was recorded in a study of OX40 agonist ivuxolimab in advanced cancers. On the study more broadly: The patients received agonistic anti-OX40 (CD134) antibody ivuxolimab. Earlier anti-PD-1, anti-PD-L1 or anti-CTLA-4 therapy was permitted; around 40% had received some. Whole-study results and caveats: There were, on average, more expanded clones in CD8+ T cells than in CD4+. Several nonresponders also turned out to have low normalized T-cell clonal expansion.

The method was immunoSEQ multiplex PCR; TCRdb's version includes in-frame clones alone and lacks a portion of them. The profile shows 39,000 or so clones, 80% to 90% of them singletons. Note on this clone: Antigen specificity is unknown.

The germline V gene encodes CDR1 SGHTA and CDR2 FQGNSA. This CDR3 has 17 residues. Trimming removed 5 bases from V and 6 bases from J, with 24 bases in between. The sequenced sample was CD4+ or CD8+ T cells sorted from blood, obtained in a trial of the OX40 agonist ivuxolimab. The rearrangement joins TRBV7-2 to TRBJ2-3; tentatively, D is TRBD2 (7 bases). The sequence was obtained from an adult with an advanced solid tumor such as melanoma, head and neck, liver or kidney cancer. Here the CDR3 reads CASSRSTSGGTRDTQYF. CDR3 DNA: TGTGCCAGCAGCCGATCGACTTCGGGGGGCACGCGGGATACGCAGTATTTT. Full variable domain (rest looked up from reference TRBV7-2 and TRBJ2-3): GAGVSQSPSNKVTEKGKDVELRCDPISGHTALYWYRQSLGQGLEFLIYFQGNSAPDKSGLPSDRFSAERTGGSVSTLTIQRTQQEDSAVYLCASSRSTSGGTRDTQYFGPGTRLTVL.